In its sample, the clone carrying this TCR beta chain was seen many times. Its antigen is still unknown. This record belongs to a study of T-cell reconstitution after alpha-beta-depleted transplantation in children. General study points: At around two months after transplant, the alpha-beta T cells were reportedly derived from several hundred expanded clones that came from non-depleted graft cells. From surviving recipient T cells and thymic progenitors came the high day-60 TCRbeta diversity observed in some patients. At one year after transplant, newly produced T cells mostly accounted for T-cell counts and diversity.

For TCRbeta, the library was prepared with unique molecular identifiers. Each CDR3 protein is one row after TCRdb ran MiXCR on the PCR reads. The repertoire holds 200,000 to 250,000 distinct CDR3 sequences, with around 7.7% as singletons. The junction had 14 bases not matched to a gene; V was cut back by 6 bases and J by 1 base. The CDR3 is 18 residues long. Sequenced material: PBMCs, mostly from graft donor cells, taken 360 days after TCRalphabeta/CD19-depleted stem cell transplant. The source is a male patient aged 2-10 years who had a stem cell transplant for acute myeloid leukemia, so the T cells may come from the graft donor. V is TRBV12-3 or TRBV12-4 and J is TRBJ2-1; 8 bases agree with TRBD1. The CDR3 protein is CASRSYGDRLESYNEQFF. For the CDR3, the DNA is TGTGCCAGCAGATCTTACGGGGACAGGTTGGAATCCTACAATGAGCAGTTCTTC.